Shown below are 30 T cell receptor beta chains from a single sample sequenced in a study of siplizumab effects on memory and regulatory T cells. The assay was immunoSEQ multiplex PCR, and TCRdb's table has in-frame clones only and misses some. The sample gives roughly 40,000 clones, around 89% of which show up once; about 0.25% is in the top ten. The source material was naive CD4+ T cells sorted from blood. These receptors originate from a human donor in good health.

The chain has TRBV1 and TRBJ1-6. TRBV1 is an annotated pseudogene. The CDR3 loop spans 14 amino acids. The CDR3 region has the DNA TGCACCAGCCCCGGGATGTTGTGTAATTCACCCCTCCACTTT. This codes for CTSPGMLCNSPLHF.

The CDR3 protein is CASSVGTVITGELFF. Written as DNA, the CDR3 is TGTGCCAGCAGCGTTGGGACAGTTATCACCGGGGAGCTGTTTTTT. This chain links TRBV9 with TRBJ2-2; 7 bases are shared with TRBD1. This CDR3 region has 15 residues. From germline, CDR1 is SGDLS and CDR2 YYNGEE. Trimming at V came to 2 bases and at J to 4 bases, leaving 5 bases not matched to a gene.

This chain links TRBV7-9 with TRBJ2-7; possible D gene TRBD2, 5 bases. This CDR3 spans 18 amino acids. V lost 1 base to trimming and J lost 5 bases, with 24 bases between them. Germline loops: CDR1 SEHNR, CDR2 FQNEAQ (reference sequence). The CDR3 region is CASSLEAWRLEGSHEQYF. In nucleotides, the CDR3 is TGTGCCAGCAGCTTAGAGGCGTGGCGGCTTGAGGGTAGTCACGAGCAGTACTTC.

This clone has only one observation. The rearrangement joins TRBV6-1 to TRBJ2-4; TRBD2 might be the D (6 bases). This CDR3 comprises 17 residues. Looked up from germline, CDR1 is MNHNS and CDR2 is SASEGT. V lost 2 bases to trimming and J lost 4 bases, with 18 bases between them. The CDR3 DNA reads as TGTGCCAGCAGTGAACCCCCACGGAGGGCGGGGAAAAACATTCAGTACTTC. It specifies CASSEPPRRAGKNIQYF.

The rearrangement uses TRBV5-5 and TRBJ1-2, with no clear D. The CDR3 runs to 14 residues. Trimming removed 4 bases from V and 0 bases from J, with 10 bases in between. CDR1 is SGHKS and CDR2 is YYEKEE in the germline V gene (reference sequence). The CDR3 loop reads CASSSRESNYGYTF. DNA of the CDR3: TGTGCCAGCAGCAGTCGGGAATCTAACTATGGCTACACCTTC.

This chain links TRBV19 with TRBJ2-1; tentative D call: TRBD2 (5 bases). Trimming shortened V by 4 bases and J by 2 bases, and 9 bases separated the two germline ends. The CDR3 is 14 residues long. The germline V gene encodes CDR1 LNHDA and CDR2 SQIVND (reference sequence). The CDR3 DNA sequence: TGTGCCAGTAGTAAAGAGCGGACCTACAATGAGCAGTTCTTC. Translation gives CASSKERTYNEQFF. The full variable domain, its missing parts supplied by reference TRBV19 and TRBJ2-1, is DGGITQSPKYLFRKEGQNVTLSCEQNLNHDAMYWYRQDPGQGLRLIYYSQIVNDFQKGDIAEGYSVSREKKESFPLTVTSAQKNPTAFYLCASSKERTYNEQFFGPGTRLTVL.

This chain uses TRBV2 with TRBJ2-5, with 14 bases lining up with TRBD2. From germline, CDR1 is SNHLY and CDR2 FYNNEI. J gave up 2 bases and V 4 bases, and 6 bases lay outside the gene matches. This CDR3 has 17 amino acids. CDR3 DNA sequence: TGTGCCAGCAGTGGACTAGCGGGGGGGATTTATCAAGAGACCCAGTACTTC. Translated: CASSGLAGGIYQETQYF. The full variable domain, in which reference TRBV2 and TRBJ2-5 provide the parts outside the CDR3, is EPEVTQTPSHQVTQMGQEVILRCVPISNHLYFYWYRQILGQKVEFLVSFYNNEISEKSEIFDDQFSVERPDGSNFTLKIRSTKLEDSAMYFCASSGLAGGIYQETQYFGPGTRLLVL.

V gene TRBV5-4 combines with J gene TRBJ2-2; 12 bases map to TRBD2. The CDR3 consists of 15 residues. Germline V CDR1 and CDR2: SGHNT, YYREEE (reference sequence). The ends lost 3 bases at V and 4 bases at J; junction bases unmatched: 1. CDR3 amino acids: CASSSLAGGTGELFF. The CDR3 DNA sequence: TGTGCCAGCAGCTCACTAGCGGGAGGCACCGGGGAGCTGTTTTTT.

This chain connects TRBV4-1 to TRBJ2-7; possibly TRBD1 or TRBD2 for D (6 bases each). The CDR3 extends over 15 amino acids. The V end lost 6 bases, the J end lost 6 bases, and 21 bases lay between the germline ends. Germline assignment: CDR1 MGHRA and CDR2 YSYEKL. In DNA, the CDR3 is TGCGCCAGCAGACAACCCGGGGGCCCCATGGGCGAGCAGTACTTC. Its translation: CASRQPGGPMGEQYF.

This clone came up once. CDR3 in amino acids: CASSYKGGTNTEAFF. In DNA form, the CDR3 reads TGTGCCAGCAGTTACAAAGGGGGGACGAACACTGAAGCTTTCTTT. V is TRBV6-5 and J is TRBJ1-1; D perhaps matches TRBD1 (6 bases). Trimming removed 2 bases at V and 1 base at J, with 11 bases between. The length of the CDR3 is 15 residues. Germline CDR1 MNHEY, CDR2 SVGAGI.

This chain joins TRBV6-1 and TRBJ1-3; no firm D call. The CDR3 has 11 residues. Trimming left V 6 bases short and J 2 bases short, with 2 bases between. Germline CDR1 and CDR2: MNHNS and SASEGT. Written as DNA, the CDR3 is TGTGCCAGCAGCGCTGGAAACACCATATATTTT. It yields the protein CASSAGNTIYF.

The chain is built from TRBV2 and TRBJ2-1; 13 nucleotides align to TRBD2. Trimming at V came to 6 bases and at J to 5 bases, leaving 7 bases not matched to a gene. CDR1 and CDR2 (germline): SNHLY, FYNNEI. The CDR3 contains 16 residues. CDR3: CASSSGLAGPHNEQFF. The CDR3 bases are TGTGCCAGCAGCTCGGGACTAGCGGGACCCCACAATGAGCAGTTCTTC.

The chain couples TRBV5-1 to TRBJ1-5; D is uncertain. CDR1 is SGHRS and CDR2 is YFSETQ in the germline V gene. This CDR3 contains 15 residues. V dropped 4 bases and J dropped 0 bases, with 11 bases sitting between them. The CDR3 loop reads CASSPDGNSNQPQHF. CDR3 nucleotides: TGCGCCAGCAGCCCCGACGGTAATAGCAATCAGCCCCAGCATTTT.

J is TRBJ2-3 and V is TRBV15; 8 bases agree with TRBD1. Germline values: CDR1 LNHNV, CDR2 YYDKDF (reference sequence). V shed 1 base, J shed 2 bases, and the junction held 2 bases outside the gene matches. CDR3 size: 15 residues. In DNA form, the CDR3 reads TGTGCCACCAGCAGAGGGACAGGGCCCACAGATACGCAGTATTTT. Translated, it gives CATSRGTGPTDTQYF.

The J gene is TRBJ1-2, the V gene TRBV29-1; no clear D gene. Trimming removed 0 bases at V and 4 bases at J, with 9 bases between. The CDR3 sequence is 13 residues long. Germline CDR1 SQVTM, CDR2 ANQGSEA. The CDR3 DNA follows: TGCAGCGTTGAAGATCTAACAGCCTATGGCTACACCTTC. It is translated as CSVEDLTAYGYTF.

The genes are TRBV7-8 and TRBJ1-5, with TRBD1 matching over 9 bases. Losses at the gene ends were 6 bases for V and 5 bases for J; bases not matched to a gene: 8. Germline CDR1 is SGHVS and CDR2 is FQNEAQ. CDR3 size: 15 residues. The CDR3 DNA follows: TGTGCCAGCAGAAGCGGTCGGACAGGGGATCAGCCCCAGCATTTT. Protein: CASRSGRTGDQPQHF.

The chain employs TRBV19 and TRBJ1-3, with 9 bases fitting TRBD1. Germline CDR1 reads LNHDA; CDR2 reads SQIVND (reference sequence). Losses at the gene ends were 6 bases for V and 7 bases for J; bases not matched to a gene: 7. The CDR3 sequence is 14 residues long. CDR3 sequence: CASRPIQGANTIYF. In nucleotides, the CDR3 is TGTGCCAGTAGACCTATACAGGGGGCGAACACCATATATTTT.

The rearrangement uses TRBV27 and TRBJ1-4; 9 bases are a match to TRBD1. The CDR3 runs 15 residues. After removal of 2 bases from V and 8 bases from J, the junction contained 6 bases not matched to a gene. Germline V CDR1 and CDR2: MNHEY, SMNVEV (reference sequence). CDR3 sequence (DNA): TGTGCCAGCAGTTTACACAGGGGGCTGGGGGAAAAACTGTTTTTT. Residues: CASSLHRGLGEKLFF.

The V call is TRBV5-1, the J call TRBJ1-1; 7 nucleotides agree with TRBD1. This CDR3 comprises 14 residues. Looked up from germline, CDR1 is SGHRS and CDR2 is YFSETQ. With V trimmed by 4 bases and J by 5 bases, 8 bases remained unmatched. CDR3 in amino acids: CASSAQGRRTEAFF. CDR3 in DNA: TGCGCCAGCAGCGCACAGGGGCGGCGGACTGAAGCTTTCTTT.

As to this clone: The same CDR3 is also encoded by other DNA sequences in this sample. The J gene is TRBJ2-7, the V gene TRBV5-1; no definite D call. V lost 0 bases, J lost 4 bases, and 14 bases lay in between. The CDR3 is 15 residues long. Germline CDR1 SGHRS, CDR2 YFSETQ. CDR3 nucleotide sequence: TGCGCCAGCAGCTTGGGTAACCGCGATTCTTACGAGCAGTACTTC. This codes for CASSLGNRDSYEQYF.

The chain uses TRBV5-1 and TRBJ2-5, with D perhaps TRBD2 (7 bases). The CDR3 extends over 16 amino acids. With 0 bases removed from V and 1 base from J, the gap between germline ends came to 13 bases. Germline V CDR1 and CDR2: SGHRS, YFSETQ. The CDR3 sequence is CASSLVAGALQETQYF. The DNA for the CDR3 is TGCGCCAGCAGCTTGGTCGCGGGGGCCCTCCAAGAGACCCAGTACTTC.

CDR3 protein: CASSRQGSENQPQHF. In DNA form, the CDR3 reads TGTGCCAGCAGCAGACAGGGATCGGAGAATCAGCCCCAGCATTTT. V is TRBV6-5 and J is TRBJ1-5, with 7 positions matching TRBD1. V trimming: 6 bases; J trimming: 4 bases; junction bases outside the gene matches: 9. Germline CDR1 is MNHEY and CDR2 is SVGAGI. CDR3 size: 15 residues.

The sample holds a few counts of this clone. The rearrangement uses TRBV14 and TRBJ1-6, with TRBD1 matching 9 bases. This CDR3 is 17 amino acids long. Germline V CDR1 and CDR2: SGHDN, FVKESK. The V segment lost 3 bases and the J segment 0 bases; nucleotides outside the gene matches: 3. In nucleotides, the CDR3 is TGTGCCAGCAGCCAGATGGGACAGGGCTCCTATAATTCACCCCTCCACTTT. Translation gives CASSQMGQGSYNSPLHF.

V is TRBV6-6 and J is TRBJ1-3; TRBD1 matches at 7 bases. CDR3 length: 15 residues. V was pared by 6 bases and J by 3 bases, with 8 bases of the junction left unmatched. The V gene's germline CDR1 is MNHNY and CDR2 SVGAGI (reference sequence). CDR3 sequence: CASSTQGGSGNTIYF. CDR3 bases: TGTGCCAGCAGCACCCAGGGGGGGAGTGGAAACACCATATATTTT.

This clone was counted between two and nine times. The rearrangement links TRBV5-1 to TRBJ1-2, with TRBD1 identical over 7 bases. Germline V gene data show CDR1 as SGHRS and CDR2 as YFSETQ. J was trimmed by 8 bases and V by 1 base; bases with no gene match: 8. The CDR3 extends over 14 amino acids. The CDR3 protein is CASSLTGEVEGYTF. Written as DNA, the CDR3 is TGCGCCAGCAGCTTGACAGGGGAGGTCGAGGGCTACACCTTC. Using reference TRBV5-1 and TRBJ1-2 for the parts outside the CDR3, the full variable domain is KAGVTQTPRYLIKTRGQQVTLSCSPISGHRSVSWYQQTPGQGLQFLFEYFSETQRNKGNFPGRFSGRQFSNSRSEMNVSTLELGDSALYLCASSLTGEVEGYTFGSGTRLTVV.

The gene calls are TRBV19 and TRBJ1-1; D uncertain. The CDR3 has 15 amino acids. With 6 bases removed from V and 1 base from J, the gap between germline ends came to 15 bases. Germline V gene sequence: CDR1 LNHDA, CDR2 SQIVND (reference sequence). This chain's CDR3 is CASSNILGTNTEAFF. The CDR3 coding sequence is TGTGCCAGTAGCAACATCCTAGGCACGAACACTGAAGCTTTCTTT.

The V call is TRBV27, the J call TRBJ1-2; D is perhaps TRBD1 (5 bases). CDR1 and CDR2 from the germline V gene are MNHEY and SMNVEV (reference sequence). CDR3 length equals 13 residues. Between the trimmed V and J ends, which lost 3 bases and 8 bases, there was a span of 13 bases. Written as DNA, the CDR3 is TGTGCCAGCAGTTTCAGGGATGTAAGGGGCTACACCTTC. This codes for CASSFRDVRGYTF.

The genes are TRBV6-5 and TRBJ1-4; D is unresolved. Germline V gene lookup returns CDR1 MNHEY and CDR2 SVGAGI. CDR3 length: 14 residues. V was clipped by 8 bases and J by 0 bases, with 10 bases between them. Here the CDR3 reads CASGATATNEKLFF. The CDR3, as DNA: TGTGCCAGCGGAGCGACGGCAACTAATGAAAAACTGTTTTTT.

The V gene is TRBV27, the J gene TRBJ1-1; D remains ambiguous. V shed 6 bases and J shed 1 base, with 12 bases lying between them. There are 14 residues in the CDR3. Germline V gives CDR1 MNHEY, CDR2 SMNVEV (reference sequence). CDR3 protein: CASSPSDWNTEAFF. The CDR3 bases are TGTGCCAGCAGCCCCAGTGATTGGAACACTGAAGCTTTCTTT.

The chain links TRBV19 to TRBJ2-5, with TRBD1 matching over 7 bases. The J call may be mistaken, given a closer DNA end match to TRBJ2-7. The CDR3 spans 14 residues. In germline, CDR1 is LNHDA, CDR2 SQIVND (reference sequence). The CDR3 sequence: CASRSTGKGYEQYF. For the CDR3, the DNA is TGTGCCAGTAGGTCGACAGGGAAGGGCTACGAGCAGTACTTC.